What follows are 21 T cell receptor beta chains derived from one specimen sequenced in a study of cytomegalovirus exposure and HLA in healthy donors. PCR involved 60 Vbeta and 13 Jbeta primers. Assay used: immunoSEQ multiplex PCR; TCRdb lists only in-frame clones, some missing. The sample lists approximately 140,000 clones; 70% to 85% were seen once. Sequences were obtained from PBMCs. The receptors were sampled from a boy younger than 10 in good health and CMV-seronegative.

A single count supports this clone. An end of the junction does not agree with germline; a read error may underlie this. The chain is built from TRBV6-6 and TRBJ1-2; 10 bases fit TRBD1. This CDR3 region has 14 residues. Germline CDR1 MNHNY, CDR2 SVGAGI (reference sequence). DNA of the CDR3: TGTGCCAGCAGTCGGGACAGGGGATACTATGGCTACATCTTC. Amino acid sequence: CASSRDRGYYGYIF.

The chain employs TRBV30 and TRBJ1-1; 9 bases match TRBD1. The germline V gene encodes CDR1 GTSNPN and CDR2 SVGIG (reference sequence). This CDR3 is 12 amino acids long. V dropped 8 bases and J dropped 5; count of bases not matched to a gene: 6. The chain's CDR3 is CARDREGTEAFF. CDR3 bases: TGTGCCCGGGACAGGGAGGGGACTGAAGCTTTCTTT.

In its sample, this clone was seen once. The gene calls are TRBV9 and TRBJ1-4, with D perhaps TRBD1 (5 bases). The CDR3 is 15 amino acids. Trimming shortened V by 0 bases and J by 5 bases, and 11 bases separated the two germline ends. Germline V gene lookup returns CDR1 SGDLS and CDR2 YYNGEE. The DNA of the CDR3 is TGTGCCAGCAGCGTAGAAGTCAGGGTGAATGAAAAACTGTTTTTT. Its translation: CASSVEVRVNEKLFF.

The CDR3 is CASSYPVASGGETQYF. In nucleotides, the CDR3 is TGTGCCAGCAGCTATCCCGTGGCTAGCGGGGGAGAGACCCAGTACTTC. J is TRBJ2-5 and V is TRBV5-4; 10 bases are shared with TRBD2. Germline loops: CDR1 SGHNT, CDR2 YYREEE (reference sequence). With 3 bases clipped from V and 4 bases from J, the junction kept 9 bases outside the gene matches. The CDR3 sequence is 16 residues long.

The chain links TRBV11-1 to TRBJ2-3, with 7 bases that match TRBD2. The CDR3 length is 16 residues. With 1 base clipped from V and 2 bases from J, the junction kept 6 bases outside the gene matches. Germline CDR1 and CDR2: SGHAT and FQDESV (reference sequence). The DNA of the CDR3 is TGTGCCAGCAGCTTAGGGGAAGCGGGGCACACAGATACGCAGTATTTT. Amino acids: CASSLGEAGHTDTQYF.

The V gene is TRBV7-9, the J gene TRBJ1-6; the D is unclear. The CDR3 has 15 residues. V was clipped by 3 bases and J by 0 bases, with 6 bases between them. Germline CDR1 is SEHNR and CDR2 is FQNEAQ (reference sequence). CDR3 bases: TGTGCCAGCAGCTTCTCTAGCTCCTATAATTCACCCCTCCACTTT. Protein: CASSFSSSYNSPLHF.

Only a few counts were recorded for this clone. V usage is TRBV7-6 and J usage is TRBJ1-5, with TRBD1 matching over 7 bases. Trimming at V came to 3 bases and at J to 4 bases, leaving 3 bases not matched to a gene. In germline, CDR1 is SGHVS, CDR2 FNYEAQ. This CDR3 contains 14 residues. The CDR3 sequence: CASSFPGQNQPQHF. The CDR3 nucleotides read TGTGCCAGCAGCTTTCCGGGACAGAATCAGCCCCAGCATTTT.

The CDR3 sequence is CASSLVVSGNTIYF. In DNA, the CDR3 is TGTGCCAGCAGCTTAGTTGTATCTGGAAACACCATATATTTT. V gene TRBV7-9 combines with J gene TRBJ1-3; D is undetermined. Looked up from germline, CDR1 is SEHNR and CDR2 is FQNEAQ (reference sequence). Trimming stripped 1 base from V and 1 base from J, with 5 bases between. The length of the CDR3 is 14 residues.

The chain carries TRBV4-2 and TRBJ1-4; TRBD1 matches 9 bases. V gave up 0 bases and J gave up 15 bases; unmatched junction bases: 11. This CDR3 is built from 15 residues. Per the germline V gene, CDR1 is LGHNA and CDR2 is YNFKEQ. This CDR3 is CASSQDGDRDGFVFF. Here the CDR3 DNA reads TGTGCCAGCAGCCAAGATGGGGACAGGGATGGATTTGTGTTTTTT.

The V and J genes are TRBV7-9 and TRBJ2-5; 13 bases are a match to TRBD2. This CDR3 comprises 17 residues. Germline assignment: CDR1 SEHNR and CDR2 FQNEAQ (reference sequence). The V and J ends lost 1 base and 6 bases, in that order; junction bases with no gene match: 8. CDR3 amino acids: CASSLGGLAGLFQTQYF. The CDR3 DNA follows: TGTGCCAGCAGCTTAGGGGGACTAGCGGGGCTGTTCCAGACCCAGTACTTC.

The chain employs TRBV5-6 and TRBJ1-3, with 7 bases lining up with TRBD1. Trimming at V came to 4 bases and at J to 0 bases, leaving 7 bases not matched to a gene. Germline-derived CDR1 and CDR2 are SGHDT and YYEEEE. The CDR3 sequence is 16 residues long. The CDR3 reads CASSSFDRVSGNTIYF. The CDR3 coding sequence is TGTGCCAGCAGCAGTTTCGACAGGGTCTCTGGAAACACCATATATTTT.

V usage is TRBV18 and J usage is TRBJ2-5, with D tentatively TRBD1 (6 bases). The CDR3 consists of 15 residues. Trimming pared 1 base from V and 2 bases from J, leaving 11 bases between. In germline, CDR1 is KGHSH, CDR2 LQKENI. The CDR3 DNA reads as TGTGCCAGCTCACCACAGGCAACAGGGCAAGAGACCCAGTACTTC. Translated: CASSPQATGQETQYF. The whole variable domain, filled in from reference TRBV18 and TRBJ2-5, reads NAGVMQNPRHLVRRRGQEARLRCSPMKGHSHVYWYRQLPEEGLKFMVYLQKENIIDESGMPKERFSAEFPKEGPSILRIQQVVRGDSAAYFCASSPQATGQETQYFGPGTRLLVL.

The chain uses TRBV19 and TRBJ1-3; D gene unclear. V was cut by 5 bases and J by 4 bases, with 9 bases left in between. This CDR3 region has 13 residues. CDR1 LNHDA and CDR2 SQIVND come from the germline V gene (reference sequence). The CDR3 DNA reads TGTGCCAGTAGTGAAGAGTACGGAAACACCATATATTTT. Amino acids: CASSEEYGNTIYF.

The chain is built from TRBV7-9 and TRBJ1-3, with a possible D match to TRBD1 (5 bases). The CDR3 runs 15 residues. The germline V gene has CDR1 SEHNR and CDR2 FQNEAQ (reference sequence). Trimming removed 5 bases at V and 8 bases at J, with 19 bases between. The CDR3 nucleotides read TGTGCCAGCAGCGCGGGACCGATCCTTGAGGACACCATATATTTT. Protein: CASSAGPILEDTIYF.

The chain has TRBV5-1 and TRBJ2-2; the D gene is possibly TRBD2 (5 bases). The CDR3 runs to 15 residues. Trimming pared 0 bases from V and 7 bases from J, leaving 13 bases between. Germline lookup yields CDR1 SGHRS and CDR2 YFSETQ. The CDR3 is CASSLAGGGSGELFF. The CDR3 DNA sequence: TGCGCCAGCAGCTTGGCCGGCGGTGGGAGCGGGGAGCTGTTTTTT. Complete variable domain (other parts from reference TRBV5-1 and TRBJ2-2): KAGVTQTPRYLIKTRGQQVTLSCSPISGHRSVSWYQQTPGQGLQFLFEYFSETQRNKGNFPGRFSGRQFSNSRSEMNVSTLELGDSALYLCASSLAGGGSGELFFGEGSRLTVL.

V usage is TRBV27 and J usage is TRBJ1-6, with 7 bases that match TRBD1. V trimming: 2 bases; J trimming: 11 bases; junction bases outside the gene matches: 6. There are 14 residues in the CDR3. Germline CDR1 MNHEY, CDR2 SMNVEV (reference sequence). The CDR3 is CASSLGQEVTPLHF. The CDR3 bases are TGTGCCAGCAGTTTAGGACAGGAGGTGACACCCCTCCACTTT.

CDR3 loop: CASSQGWGTEAFF. The CDR3 bases are TGTGCCAGCAGCCAGGGATGGGGCACTGAAGCTTTCTTT. The rearrangement uses TRBV11-2 and TRBJ1-1; TRBD1 is a possible D gene (5 bases). The CDR3 totals 13 residues. The V end was cut by 5 bases, the J end by 4 bases, with 11 bases between. The germline V gene has CDR1 SGHAT and CDR2 FQNNGV.

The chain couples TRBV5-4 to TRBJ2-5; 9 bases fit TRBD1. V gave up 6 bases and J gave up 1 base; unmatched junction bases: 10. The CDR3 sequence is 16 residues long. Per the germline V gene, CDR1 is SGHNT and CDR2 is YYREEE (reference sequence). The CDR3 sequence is CASTPGQGRAQETQYF. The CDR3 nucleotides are TGTGCCAGCACCCCGGGACAGGGAAGGGCCCAAGAGACCCAGTACTTC.

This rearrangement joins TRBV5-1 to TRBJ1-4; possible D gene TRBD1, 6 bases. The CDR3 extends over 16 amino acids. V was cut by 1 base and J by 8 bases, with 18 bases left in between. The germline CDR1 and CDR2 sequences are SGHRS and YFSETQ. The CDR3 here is CASSLKGGREEEKLFF. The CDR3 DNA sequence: TGCGCCAGCAGCTTGAAGGGGGGGCGCGAAGAAGAAAAACTGTTTTTT.

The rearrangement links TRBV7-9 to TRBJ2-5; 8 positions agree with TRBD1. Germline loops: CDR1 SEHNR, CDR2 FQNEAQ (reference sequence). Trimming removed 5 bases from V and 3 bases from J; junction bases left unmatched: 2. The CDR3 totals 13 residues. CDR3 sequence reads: CASSTGQEETQYF. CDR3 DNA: TGTGCCAGCAGCACGGGACAGGAAGAGACCCAGTACTTC.

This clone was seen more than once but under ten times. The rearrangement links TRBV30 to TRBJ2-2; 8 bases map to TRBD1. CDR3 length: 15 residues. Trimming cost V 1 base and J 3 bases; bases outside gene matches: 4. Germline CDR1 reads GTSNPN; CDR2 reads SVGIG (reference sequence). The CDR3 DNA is TGTGCCTGGAGTGAGACAGGGGTAGACACCGGGGAGCTGTTTTTT. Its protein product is CAWSETGVDTGELFF.